Below, 28 T cell receptor beta chains from the same sample are listed, as sequenced in a study of PD-L1 blockade in urothelial cancer. As for time point: peripheral blood 6 weeks after treatment start. Here immunoSEQ multiplex PCR was the method, and the copy in TCRdb shows in-frame clones only, minus some. The sample shows roughly 120,000 clones, 75% to 90% of them seen only once. The sample consisted of PBMCs, taken around atezolizumab (anti-PD-L1) treatment. The receptors originated from a man aged 55 to 70 with urothelial cancer.

The J gene is TRBJ1-5, the V gene TRBV28; D unresolved. The germline V gene encodes CDR1 MDHEN and CDR2 SYDVKM. This CDR3 spans 14 amino acids. V was cut by 10 bases and J by 4 bases, with 17 bases left in between. The CDR3 reads CATGSGNSNQPQHF. CDR3 nucleotides: TGTGCCACCGGGTCGGGAAACTCAAATCAGCCCCAGCATTTT.

This rearrangement joins TRBV10-2 to TRBJ2-7; 11 nucleotides line up with TRBD2. The germline gives CDR1 WSHSY, CDR2 SAAADI. V was clipped by 8 bases and J by 4 bases; unmatched bases: 10. The CDR3 sequence is 15 residues long. The DNA of the CDR3 is TGCGCCAGCGCTCTTAGCGGGAGGGCCGATTACGAGCAGTACTTC. As protein: CASALSGRADYEQYF.

V usage is TRBV11-2 and J usage is TRBJ2-1; 9 nucleotides align to TRBD2. There are 15 residues in the CDR3. The germline CDR1 and CDR2 sequences are SGHAT and FQNNGV. V lost 1 base to trimming and J lost 9 bases; unmatched junction nucleotides: 7. Written as DNA, the CDR3 is TGTGCCAGCAGCTTAGCGGCTAGCGGGAAAGGTGAGCAGTTCTTC. This translates into CASSLAASGKGEQFF.

V is TRBV7-6 and J is TRBJ2-3; TRBD2 aligns across 12 bases. The CDR3 length is 16 residues. The J segment lost 5 bases and the V segment lost 4 bases, leaving 7 bases of the junction unmatched. Germline V gives CDR1 SGHVS, CDR2 FNYEAQ. The CDR3 DNA sequence: TGTGCCAGCAGCTCTTCTAGCGGGGGGGCGGGAGATACGCAGTATTTT. This encodes CASSSSSGGAGDTQYF. Together with reference TRBV7-6 and TRBJ2-3, the CDR3 gives the full variable domain: GAGVSQSPRYKVTKRGQDVALRCDPISGHVSLYWYRQALGQGPEFLTYFNYEAQQDKSGLPNDRFSAERPEGSISTLTIQRTEQRDSAMYRCASSSSSGGAGDTQYFGPGTRLTVL.

This chain links TRBV4-2 with TRBJ1-1; D possibly corresponds to TRBD1 (5 bases). Per germline, CDR1 LGHNA and CDR2 YNFKEQ. Deletions cut 1 base from V and 0 bases from J, with 9 bases between. CDR3 length: 15 residues. CDR3 loop: CASSQGRGMNTEAFF. DNA for the CDR3: TGTGCCAGCAGCCAAGGTCGGGGGATGAACACTGAAGCTTTCTTT.

The chain recombines TRBV7-2 with TRBJ2-5; 8 bases map to TRBD1. From germline, CDR1 is SGHTA and CDR2 FQGNSA. V dropped 2 bases and J dropped 7; count of bases not matched to a gene: 6. The CDR3 covers 14 residues. The CDR3 spells CASSLPGGRVTQYF. CDR3 bases: TGTGCCAGCAGCTTACCAGGGGGCAGGGTGACCCAGTACTTC.

The V gene is TRBV21-1, the J gene TRBJ2-7; the table's D call of TRBD2 was not tested on the DNA. TRBV21-1 is assigned pseudogene status. The CDR3 spans 17 residues. CDR3 nucleotides: TGTGCCAGCAGCCCGCTCAGTGGGACTAGCGGGAGTTACGAGCAGTACTTC. As protein: CASSPLSGTSGSYEQYF.

The chain carries TRBV6-5 and TRBJ1-5, with 7 positions matching TRBD1. Germline V gene sequence: CDR1 MNHEY, CDR2 SVGAGI. CDR3 size: 15 residues. V lost 1 base and J lost 7; bases outside the gene matches: 7. This CDR3 reads CASSYLQGQGQPQHF. The DNA for the CDR3 is TGTGCCAGCAGTTACTTACAGGGGCAGGGACAGCCCCAGCATTTT.

The genes are TRBV7-9 and TRBJ2-1; D not resolved. The CDR3 runs 14 residues. V was cut by 3 bases and J by 4 bases, with 10 bases left in between. Germline lookup yields CDR1 SEHNR and CDR2 FQNEAQ (reference sequence). CDR3 sequence: CASSFSAGYNEQFF. The DNA for the CDR3 is TGTGCCAGCAGCTTTTCCGCAGGATACAATGAGCAGTTCTTC.

V is TRBV19 and J is TRBJ2-5, with no clear D. CDR1 LNHDA and CDR2 SQIVND come from the germline V gene (reference sequence). CDR3 size: 13 residues. Trimming took 3 bases from V and 3 from J, leaving 8 bases between them. CDR3 nucleotides: TGTGCCAGTAGTATCCCCCGAGAAGAGACCCAGTACTTC. Its translation is CASSIPREETQYF.

On this clone: This same CDR3 is encoded by further DNA sequences in the sample. The gene calls are TRBV18 and TRBJ2-5; TRBD1 agrees at 7 bases. The V gene end was trimmed by 3 bases and the J gene end by 2 bases; junction bases not matched to a gene: 3. The CDR3 extends over 14 amino acids. The V gene's germline CDR1 is KGHSH and CDR2 LQKENI. The CDR3 reads CASSPGRGQETQYF. CDR3 sequence (DNA): TGTGCCAGCTCACCGGGCAGGGGGCAAGAGACCCAGTACTTC.

The chain links TRBV6-4 to TRBJ1-1; D is perhaps TRBD1 (6 bases). CDR3 length equals 14 residues. Trimming took 4 bases from V and 4 from J, leaving 13 bases between them. CDR1 is MRHNA, CDR2 SNTAGT, per germline. CDR3 in amino acids: CASSAGGGLTEAFF. The DNA for the CDR3 is TGTGCCAGCAGTGCCGGCGGGGGCCTCACTGAAGCTTTCTTT.

The V call is TRBV11-2, the J call TRBJ2-7; 10 bases match TRBD2. V trimming: 6 bases; J trimming: 4 bases; junction bases outside the gene matches: 12. In germline, CDR1 is SGHAT, CDR2 FQNNGV. The CDR3 sequence is 16 residues long. The CDR3 coding sequence is TGTGCCAGCAGTCAAGGAACTAGCGGGATTCATTACGAGCAGTACTTC. Translating it yields CASSQGTSGIHYEQYF.

This chain joins TRBV7-2 and TRBJ1-1; D remains unclear. V lost 1 base and J lost 4, with 19 bases in between. CDR3 length: 17 residues. CDR1 and CDR2 (germline): SGHTA, FQGNSA. CDR3 sequence reads: CASSLVAGKVSVTEAFF. In nucleotides, the CDR3 is TGTGCCAGCAGCTTAGTAGCGGGGAAGGTTTCGGTCACTGAAGCTTTCTTT.

The chain carries TRBV29-1 and TRBJ1-5; the match to TRBD1 covers 7 bases. The CDR3 totals 12 residues. Germline assignment: CDR1 SQVTM and CDR2 ANQGSEA. V gave up 5 bases and J gave up 5 bases; unmatched junction bases: 3. The CDR3, as DNA: TGCAGCGTTCGCACAGGGGATCAGCCCCAGCATTTT. Encoded protein: CSVRTGDQPQHF.

The CDR3 DNA reads TGTGCCAGCAGTCCCTACCACCAGGGTTACGAGCAGTACTTC. Protein sequence: CASSPYHQGYEQYF. This sequence joins TRBV28 and TRBJ2-7; possibly TRBD1 for D (5 bases). Germline V gene sequence: CDR1 MDHEN, CDR2 SYDVKM. This CDR3 is built from 14 residues. The V end was cut by 5 bases, the J end by 4 bases, with 15 bases between.

The DNA for the CDR3 is TGTGCTAGTGAAAAGTCGGGGACATCACAGGGGAGCTCTGGAAACACCATATATTTT. The encoded protein is CASEKSGTSQGSSGNTIYF. The chain links TRBV12-5 to TRBJ1-3; TRBD1 matches at 7 bases. J lost 0 bases, V lost 7 bases, and 18 bases had no gene match. This CDR3 spans 19 amino acids. Germline CDR1 LGHNT, CDR2 FRNRAP.

This chain links TRBV28 with TRBJ1-6; D perhaps matches TRBD1 (6 bases). Germline V gene sequence: CDR1 MDHEN, CDR2 SYDVKM. The CDR3 is made up of 14 amino acids. Deletions cut 4 bases from V and 10 bases from J, with 14 bases between. The CDR3 spells CASSSGQSYSPLHF. CDR3 DNA sequence: TGTGCCAGCAGTTCCGGACAGAGCTACTCACCCCTCCACTTT.

Written as DNA, the CDR3 is TGTGCCAGCTCTACGACAGGGGTTGGGGTATTTCAAGAGACCCAGTACTTC. As protein: CASSTTGVGVFQETQYF. This chain connects TRBV18 to TRBJ2-5; TRBD1 agrees at 8 bases. V shed 6 bases, J shed 2 bases, and the junction held 14 bases outside the gene matches. This CDR3 contains 17 residues. Per germline, CDR1 KGHSH and CDR2 LQKENI.

A single count supports this clone. The chain is built from TRBV28 and TRBJ2-1; possibly TRBD2 for D (5 bases). Germline loops: CDR1 MDHEN, CDR2 SYDVKM. The CDR3 runs 15 residues. The V gene lost 1 base and the J gene lost 7 bases, with 14 bases spanning the gap. CDR3 DNA: TGTGCCAGCAGTTTATCCCAGCGGAGTCTAAATGAGCAGTTCTTC. Its protein is CASSLSQRSLNEQFF.

V and J are TRBV28 and TRBJ2-6; maybe TRBD1 (6 bases). The CDR3 covers 16 residues. Between the trimmed V and J ends, which lost 5 bases and 2 bases, there was a span of 13 bases. From germline, CDR1 is MDHEN and CDR2 SYDVKM. The CDR3 loop is CASSPPDRTGANVLTF. The CDR3 region has the DNA TGTGCCAGCAGTCCCCCCGACAGGACTGGGGCCAACGTCCTGACTTTC.

The CDR3 DNA reads as TGTGCCAGTAGCGTGCGGCCAGCCGGTTCCTATAATTCACCCCTCCACTTT. Its translation is CASSVRPAGSYNSPLHF. V usage is TRBV19 and J usage is TRBJ1-6; D call uncertain. Trimming pared 6 bases from V and 1 base from J, leaving 16 bases between. The CDR3 sequence is 17 residues long. CDR1 and CDR2 (germline): LNHDA, SQIVND (reference sequence).

This clone was detected a few times. The chain combines TRBV6-4 with TRBJ1-1; no firm D call. Deletions cut 4 bases from V and 1 base from J, with 7 bases between. The germline V gene encodes CDR1 MRHNA and CDR2 SNTAGT. There are 13 residues in the CDR3. Here the CDR3 DNA reads TGTGCCAGCAGTGTCGGTCCGAACACTGAAGCTTTCTTT. As protein: CASSVGPNTEAFF.

The chain combines TRBV7-2 with TRBJ2-3; 7 nucleotides align to TRBD2. Germline V gene lookup returns CDR1 SGHTA and CDR2 FQGNSA. V shed 1 base, J shed 2 bases, and the junction held 3 bases outside the gene matches. This CDR3 comprises 15 residues. The chain's CDR3 is CASSLGLAATDTQYF. In DNA, the CDR3 is TGTGCCAGCAGCTTAGGTCTAGCGGCCACAGATACGCAGTATTTT. Full variable domain (outside the CDR3, taken from reference TRBV7-2 and TRBJ2-3): GAGVSQSPSNKVTEKGKDVELRCDPISGHTALYWYRQSLGQGLEFLIYFQGNSAPDKSGLPSDRFSAERTGGSVSTLTIQRTQQEDSAVYLCASSLGLAATDTQYFGPGTRLTVL.

This chain connects TRBV6-1 to TRBJ1-2; D gene unclear. The CDR3 extends over 14 amino acids. Germline V gives CDR1 MNHNS, CDR2 SASEGT. V gave up 6 bases and J gave up 0 bases, with 11 bases separating them. The CDR3 DNA follows: TGTGCCAGCAGATTGTCTGAGCCTAACTATGGCTACACCTTC. Protein sequence: CASRLSEPNYGYTF.

The chain has TRBV7-9 and TRBJ1-5, with 10 bases fitting TRBD1. Per germline, CDR1 SEHNR and CDR2 FQNEAQ (reference sequence). The J segment lost 3 bases and the V segment lost 5 bases, leaving 4 bases of the junction unmatched. The CDR3 is 15 residues long. The CDR3 region has the DNA TGTGCCAGCAGCCACGGGACAGGGGTCAATCAGCCCCAGCATTTT. Residues: CASSHGTGVNQPQHF.

V usage is TRBV7-2 and J usage is TRBJ1-5; D is undetermined. V lost 5 bases, J lost 4 bases, and 12 bases lay in between. In germline, CDR1 is SGHTA, CDR2 FQGNSA. The CDR3 covers 14 residues. The CDR3 DNA reads as TGTGCCAGCAGCCCCTCTGGAGGGAATCAGCCCCAGCATTTT. Translating it yields CASSPSGGNQPQHF.

V is TRBV10-3 and J is TRBJ1-2, with D hard to call. Germline V gives CDR1 ENHRY, CDR2 SYGVKD. The CDR3 is made up of 13 amino acids. The V and J ends lost 4 bases and 4 bases respectively, with 10 bases between them. The CDR3 loop reads CAISGQVSYGYTF. The CDR3, as DNA: TGTGCCATCAGTGGGCAGGTATCCTATGGCTACACCTTC.